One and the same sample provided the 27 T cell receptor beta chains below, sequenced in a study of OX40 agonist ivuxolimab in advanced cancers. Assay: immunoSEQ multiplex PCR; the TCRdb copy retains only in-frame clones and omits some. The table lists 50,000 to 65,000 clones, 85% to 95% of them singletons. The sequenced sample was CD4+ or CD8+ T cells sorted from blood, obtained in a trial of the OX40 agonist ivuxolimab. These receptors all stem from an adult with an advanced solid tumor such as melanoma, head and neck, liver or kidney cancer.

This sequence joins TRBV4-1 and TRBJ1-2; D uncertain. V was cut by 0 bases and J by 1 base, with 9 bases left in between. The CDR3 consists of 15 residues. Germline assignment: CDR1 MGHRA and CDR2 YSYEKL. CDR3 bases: TGCGCCAGCAGCCAAGAGAAGGAGTTTAACTATGGCTACACCTTC. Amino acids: CASSQEKEFNYGYTF.

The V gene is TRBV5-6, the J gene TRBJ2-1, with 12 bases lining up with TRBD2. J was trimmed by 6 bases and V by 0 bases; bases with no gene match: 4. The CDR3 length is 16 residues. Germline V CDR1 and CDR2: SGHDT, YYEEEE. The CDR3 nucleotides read TGTGCCAGCAGCTTGGGACTAGCGGGAGATACCAATGAGCAGTTCTTC. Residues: CASSLGLAGDTNEQFF.

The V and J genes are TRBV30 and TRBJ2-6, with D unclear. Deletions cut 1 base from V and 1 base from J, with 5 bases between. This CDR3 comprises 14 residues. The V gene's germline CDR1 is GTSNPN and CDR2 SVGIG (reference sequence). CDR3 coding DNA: TGTGCCTGGAGTGAGGGTTCTGGGGCCAACGTCCTGACTTTC. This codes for CAWSEGSGANVLTF.

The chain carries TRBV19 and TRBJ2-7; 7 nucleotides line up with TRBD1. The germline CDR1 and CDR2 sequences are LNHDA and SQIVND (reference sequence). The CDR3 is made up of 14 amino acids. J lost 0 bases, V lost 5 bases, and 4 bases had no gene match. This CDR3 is CASSWAGGSYEQYF. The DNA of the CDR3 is TGTGCCAGTAGTTGGGCAGGGGGCTCCTACGAGCAGTACTTC.

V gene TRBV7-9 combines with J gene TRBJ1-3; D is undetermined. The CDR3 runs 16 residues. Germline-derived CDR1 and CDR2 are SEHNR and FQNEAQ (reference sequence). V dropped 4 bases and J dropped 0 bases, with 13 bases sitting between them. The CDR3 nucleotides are TGTGCCAGCAGCTCAAGACGCGACGGCTCTGGAAACACCATATATTTT. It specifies CASSSRRDGSGNTIYF.

The CDR3 region is CASSGGTSGYTGELFF. DNA of the CDR3: TGCGCCAGCAGTGGAGGGACTAGCGGGTACACCGGGGAGCTGTTTTTT. This chain uses TRBV5-1 with TRBJ2-2; 12 nucleotides match TRBD2. With V trimmed by 5 bases and J by 3 bases, 5 bases remained unmatched. Germline CDR1 reads SGHRS; CDR2 reads YFSETQ. CDR3 length equals 16 residues.

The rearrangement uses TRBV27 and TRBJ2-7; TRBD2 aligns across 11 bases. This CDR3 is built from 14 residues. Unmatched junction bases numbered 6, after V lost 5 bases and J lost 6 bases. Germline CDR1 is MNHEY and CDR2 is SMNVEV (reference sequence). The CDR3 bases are TGTGCCAGCAGTCCAACACTAGCGGGAGCCGAGCAGTACTTC. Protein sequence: CASSPTLAGAEQYF.

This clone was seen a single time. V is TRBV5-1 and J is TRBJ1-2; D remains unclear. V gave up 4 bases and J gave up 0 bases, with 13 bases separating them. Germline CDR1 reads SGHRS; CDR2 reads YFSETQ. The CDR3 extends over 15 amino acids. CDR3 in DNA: TGCGCCAGCAGCCCTGGCATTGGAGCTAACTATGGCTACACCTTC. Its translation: CASSPGIGANYGYTF.

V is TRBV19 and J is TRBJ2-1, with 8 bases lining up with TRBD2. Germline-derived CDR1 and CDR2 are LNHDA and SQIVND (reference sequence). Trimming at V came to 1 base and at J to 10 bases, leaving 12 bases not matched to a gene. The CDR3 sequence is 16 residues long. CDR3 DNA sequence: TGTGCCAGTAGTATAGGCCTAGCGGGCCCGGGAAAGGAGCAGTTCTTC. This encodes CASSIGLAGPGKEQFF.

This chain's CDR3 is CASSLSEGSLLDTQYF. The CDR3 coding sequence is TGTGCCAGCAGTTTATCCGAGGGCTCGTTGTTAGATACGCAGTATTTT. The gene calls are TRBV27 and TRBJ2-3; TRBD2 is a possible D gene (5 bases). Looked up from germline, CDR1 is MNHEY and CDR2 is SMNVEV (reference sequence). This CDR3 is built from 16 residues. Trimming stripped 0 bases from V and 5 bases from J, with 15 bases between.

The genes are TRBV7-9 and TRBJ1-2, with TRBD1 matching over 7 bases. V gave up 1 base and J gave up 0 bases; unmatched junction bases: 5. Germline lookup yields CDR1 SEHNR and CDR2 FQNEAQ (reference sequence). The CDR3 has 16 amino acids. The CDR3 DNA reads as TGTGCCAGCAGCTTAGGCCCGGGACAGACTAACTATGGCTACACCTTC. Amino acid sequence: CASSLGPGQTNYGYTF.

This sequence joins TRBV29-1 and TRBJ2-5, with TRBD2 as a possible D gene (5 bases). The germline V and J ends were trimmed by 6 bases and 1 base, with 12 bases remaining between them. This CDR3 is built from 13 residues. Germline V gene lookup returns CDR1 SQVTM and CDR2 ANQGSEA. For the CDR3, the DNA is TGCAGCGTCCGGCTGGGAGCCCAAGAGACCCAGTACTTC. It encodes CSVRLGAQETQYF.

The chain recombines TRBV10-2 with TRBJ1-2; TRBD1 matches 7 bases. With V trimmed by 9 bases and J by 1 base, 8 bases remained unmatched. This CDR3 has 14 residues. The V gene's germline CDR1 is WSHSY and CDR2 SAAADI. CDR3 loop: CASKPGQSNYGYTF. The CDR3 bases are TGCGCCAGTAAACCGGGACAGAGTAACTATGGCTACACCTTC.

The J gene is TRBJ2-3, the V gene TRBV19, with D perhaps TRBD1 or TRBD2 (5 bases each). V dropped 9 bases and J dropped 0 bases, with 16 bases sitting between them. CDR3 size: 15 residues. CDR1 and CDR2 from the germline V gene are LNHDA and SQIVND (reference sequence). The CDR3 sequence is CASEGEFGSTDTQYF. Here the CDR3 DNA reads TGTGCCAGCGAAGGGGAGTTTGGGAGCACAGATACGCAGTATTTT.

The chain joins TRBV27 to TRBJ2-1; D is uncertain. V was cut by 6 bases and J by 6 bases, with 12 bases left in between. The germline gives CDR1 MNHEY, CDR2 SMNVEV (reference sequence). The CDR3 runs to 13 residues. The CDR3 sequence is CASSSINGNEQFF. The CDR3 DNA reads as TGTGCCAGCAGCTCCATAAACGGCAATGAGCAGTTCTTC.

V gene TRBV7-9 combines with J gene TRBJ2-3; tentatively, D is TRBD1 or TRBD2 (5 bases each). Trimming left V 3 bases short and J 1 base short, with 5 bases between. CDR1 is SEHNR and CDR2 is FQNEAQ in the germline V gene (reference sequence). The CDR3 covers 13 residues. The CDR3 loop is CASSLGGTDTQYF. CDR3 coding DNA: TGTGCCAGCAGCTTGGGGGGCACAGATACGCAGTATTTT.

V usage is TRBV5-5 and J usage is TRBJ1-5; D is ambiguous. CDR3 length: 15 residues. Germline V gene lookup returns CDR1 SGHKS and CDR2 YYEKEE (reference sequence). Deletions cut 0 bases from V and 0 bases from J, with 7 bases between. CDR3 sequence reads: CASSLGWVSNQPQHF. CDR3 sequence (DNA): TGTGCCAGCAGCTTGGGATGGGTTAGCAATCAGCCCCAGCATTTT.

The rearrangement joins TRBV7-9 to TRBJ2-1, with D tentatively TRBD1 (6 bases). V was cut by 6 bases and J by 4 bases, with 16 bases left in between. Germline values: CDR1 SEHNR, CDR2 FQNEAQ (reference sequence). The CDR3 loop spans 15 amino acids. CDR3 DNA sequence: TGTGCCAGCAGTTCTCTCAGAGGGGGATACAATGAGCAGTTCTTC. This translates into CASSSLRGGYNEQFF.

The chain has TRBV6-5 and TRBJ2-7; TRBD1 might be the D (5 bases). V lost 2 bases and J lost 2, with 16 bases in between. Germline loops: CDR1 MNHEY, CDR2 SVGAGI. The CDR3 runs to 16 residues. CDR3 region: CASSYITGSNAYEQYF. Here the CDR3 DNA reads TGTGCCAGCAGTTACATTACAGGCTCAAACGCCTACGAGCAGTACTTC.

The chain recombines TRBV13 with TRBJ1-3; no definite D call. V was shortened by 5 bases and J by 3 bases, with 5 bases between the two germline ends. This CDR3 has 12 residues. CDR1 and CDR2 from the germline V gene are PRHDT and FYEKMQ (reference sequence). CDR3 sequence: CASSTVGNTIYF. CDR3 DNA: TGTGCCAGCAGCACTGTTGGAAACACCATATATTTT.

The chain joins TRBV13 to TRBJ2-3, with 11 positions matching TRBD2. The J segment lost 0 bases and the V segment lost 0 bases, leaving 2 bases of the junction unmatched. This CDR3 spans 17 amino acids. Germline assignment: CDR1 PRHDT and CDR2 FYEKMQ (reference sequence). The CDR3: CASSLGLAGGSTDTQYF. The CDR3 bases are TGTGCCAGCAGCTTAGGGTTAGCGGGAGGGAGCACAGATACGCAGTATTTT. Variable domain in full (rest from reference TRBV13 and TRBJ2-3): AAGVIQSPRHLIKEKRETATLKCYPIPRHDTVYWYQQGPGQDPQFLISFYEKMQSDKGSIPDRFSAQQFSDYHSELNMSSLELGDSALYFCASSLGLAGGSTDTQYFGPGTRLTVL.

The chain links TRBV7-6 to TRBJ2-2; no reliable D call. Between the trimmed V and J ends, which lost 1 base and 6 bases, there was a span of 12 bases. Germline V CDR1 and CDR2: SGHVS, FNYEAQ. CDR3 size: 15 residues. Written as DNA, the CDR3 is TGTGCCAGCAGCTTAGTCAGTACGAGTGCCGGGGAGCTGTTTTTT. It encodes CASSLVSTSAGELFF.

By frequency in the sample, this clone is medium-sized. This CDR3 reads CASSLAMNTEAFF. In nucleotides, the CDR3 is TGTGCCAGCAGCTTAGCTATGAACACTGAAGCTTTCTTT. The chain joins TRBV7-8 to TRBJ1-1; D not certain. Germline values: CDR1 SGHVS, CDR2 FQNEAQ. The CDR3 extends over 13 amino acids. Deletions cut 0 bases from V and 0 bases from J, with 2 bases between.

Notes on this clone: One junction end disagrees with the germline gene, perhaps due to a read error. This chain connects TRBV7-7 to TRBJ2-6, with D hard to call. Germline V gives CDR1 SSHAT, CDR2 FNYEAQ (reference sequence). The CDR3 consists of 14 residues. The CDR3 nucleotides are TGTGCTAGCAGCCCCAGGACTGGGGCCAACGTCCTGACTTTC. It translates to CASSPRTGANVLTF.

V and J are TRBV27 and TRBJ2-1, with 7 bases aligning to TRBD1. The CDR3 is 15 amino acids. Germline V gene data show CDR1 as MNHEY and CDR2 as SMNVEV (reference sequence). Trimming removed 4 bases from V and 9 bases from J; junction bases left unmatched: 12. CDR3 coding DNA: TGTGCCAGCAGTTCGCTAACAGGGGACATGGTTGAGCAGTTCTTC. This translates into CASSSLTGDMVEQFF.

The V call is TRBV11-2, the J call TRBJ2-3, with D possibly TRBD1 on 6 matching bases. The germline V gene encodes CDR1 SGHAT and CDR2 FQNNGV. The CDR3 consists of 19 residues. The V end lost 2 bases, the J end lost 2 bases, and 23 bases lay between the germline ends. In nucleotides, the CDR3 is TGTGCCAGCAGCTTAAGGGTGGGGACATCCCTTTGGGACACAGATACGCAGTATTTT. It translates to CASSLRVGTSLWDTDTQYF.

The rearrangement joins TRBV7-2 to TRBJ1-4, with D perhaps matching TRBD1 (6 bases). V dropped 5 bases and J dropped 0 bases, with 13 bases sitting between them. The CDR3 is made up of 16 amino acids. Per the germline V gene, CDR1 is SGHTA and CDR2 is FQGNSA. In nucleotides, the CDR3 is TGTGCCAGCAGCGCGGGGACATTTACAACTAATGAAAAACTGTTTTTT. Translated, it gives CASSAGTFTTNEKLFF.